These 4 T cell receptor beta chains came from one sample sequenced in a study of T and B cells in COVID-19 patients. Multiplex PCR with BIOMED2 TRB-A/B primer pools amplified TRB rearrangements. One entry per CDR3 protein results from TCRdb running MiXCR on the multiplex PCR reads. Of about 16,000 distinct CDR3 sequences in the sample, roughly 29% were seen once. Blood genomic DNA input for TRB amplification was about 250-500 ng. The source material was blood. The receptors originated from a human donor who had recovered from COVID-19.

This clonotype showed up just a few times. The chain recombines TRBV18 with TRBJ1-1; no definite D call. This CDR3 is 16 amino acids long. Germline V gene data show CDR1 as KGHSH and CDR2 as LQKENI. Deletions cut 8 bases from V and 1 base from J, with 20 bases between. CDR3 protein: CASTGILLSANTEAFF. The CDR3 DNA sequence: TGTGCCAGCACGGGCATCCTCCTATCCGCGAACACTGAAGCTTTCTTT.

The J gene is TRBJ2-5, the V gene TRBV11-2; 7 bases map to TRBD2. With V trimmed by 4 bases and J by 5 bases, 10 bases remained unmatched. CDR1 and CDR2 (germline): SGHAT, FQNNGV. CDR3 length equals 15 residues. CDR3 coding DNA: TGTGCCAGCAGCTCCCTACGGACTAGTGACGAGACCCAGTACTTC. Its protein is CASSSLRTSDETQYF.

This chain connects TRBV18 to TRBJ1-1, with unresolved D. V was pared by 6 bases and J by 2 bases, with 10 bases between. The CDR3 length is 13 residues. CDR1 is KGHSH, CDR2 LQKENI, per germline. The CDR3 coding sequence is TGTGCCAGCTCCGGCAACGTCAACACTGAAGCTTTCTTT. Its protein product is CASSGNVNTEAFF.

This chain connects TRBV12-3 or TRBV12-4 to TRBJ1-2, with D perhaps TRBD1 (6 bases). The CDR3 is made up of 14 amino acids. V lost 4 bases and J 6 bases, leaving 15 bases between the germline ends. CDR3 sequence reads: CASSSRGGRDGYTF. In DNA, the CDR3 is TGTGCCAGCAGTTCCCGTGGGGGGCGAGATGGCTACACCTTC.